This T cell receptor beta chain was recovered during a study of cytomegalovirus exposure and HLA in healthy donors. Study-level results: In an earlier analysis, in roughly 600 donors, most V segments appeared productive either ~90% or ~30% of the time. As was reported, the HLA-A and HLA-B alleles of most subjects were accurately predicted from TCR beta sequences. A later analysis appeared to link common viral pathogens to several of the most significant clusters.

Primers included in the PCR were 60 Vbeta and 13 Jbeta primers. The table came from immunoSEQ multiplex PCR; TCRdb's copy has only in-frame clones and leaves some out. The sample lists 100,000 to 150,000 clones; about 80% were seen once. Notes on this clone: The antigen remains unidentified.

The germline V gene has CDR1 SGHRS and CDR2 YFSETQ. CDR3 length equals 17 residues. The V and J ends lost 5 bases and 1 base respectively, with 21 bases between them. Every donor was a healthy person donating bone marrow. This sequence originates from a man aged 25-45 years in good health and CMV-seronegative. The chain carries TRBV5-1 and TRBJ1-1; D is unresolved. The sequenced material came from PBMCs. The CDR3 DNA reads as TGCGCCAGCAGGCGGGATATCCGGGATGGTGAGAACACTGAAGCTTTCTTT. Protein sequence: CASRRDIRDGENTEAFF.